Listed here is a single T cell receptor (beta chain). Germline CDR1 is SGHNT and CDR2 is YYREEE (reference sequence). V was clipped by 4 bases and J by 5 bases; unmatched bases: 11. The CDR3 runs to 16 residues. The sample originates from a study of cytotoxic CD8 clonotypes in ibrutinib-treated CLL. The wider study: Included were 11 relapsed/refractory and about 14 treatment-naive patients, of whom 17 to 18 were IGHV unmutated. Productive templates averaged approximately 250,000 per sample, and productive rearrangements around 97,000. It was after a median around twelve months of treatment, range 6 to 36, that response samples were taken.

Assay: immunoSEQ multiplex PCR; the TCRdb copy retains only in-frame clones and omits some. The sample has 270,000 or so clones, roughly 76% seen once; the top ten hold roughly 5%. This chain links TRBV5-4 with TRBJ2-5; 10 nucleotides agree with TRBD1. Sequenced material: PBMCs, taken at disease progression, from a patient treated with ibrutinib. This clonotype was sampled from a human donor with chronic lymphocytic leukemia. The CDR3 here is CASSPAKTGGEETQYF. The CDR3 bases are TGTGCCAGCAGCCCGGCTAAGACAGGGGGCGAGGAGACCCAGTACTTC. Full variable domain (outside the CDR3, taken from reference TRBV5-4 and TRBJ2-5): ETGVTQSPTHLIKTRGQQVTLRCSSQSGHNTVSWYQQALGQGPQFIFQYYREEENGRGNFPPRFSGLQFPNYSSELNVNALELDDSALYLCASSPAKTGGEETQYFGPGTRLLVL.